Presented here are 23 T cell receptor beta chains from one specimen sequenced in a study of graft-versus-host responses after intestinal transplantation. The authors combined 200,000 CFSE-labeled responder cells with 200,000 irradiated, violet-dye-labeled stimulator cells in plates. Profiled with immunoSEQ multiplex PCR; TCRdb holds only in-frame clones, not every one. Altogether under 8,000 clones are present, around a third being singletons, with the ten largest covering 3.6%. The sequenced sample was alloreactive CD8+ T cells from a mixed lymphocyte reaction culture, obtained before transplantation. The subset was: CFSE-low proliferating T cells sorted from approximately 6-day pre-transplant mixed lymphocyte reaction (GvH or HvG direction). These receptor sequences come from a human patient who was an organ donor for intestinal transplantation.

This clone was found a few times. This sequence joins TRBV30 and TRBJ2-3; D is uncertain. V lost 2 bases, J lost 4 bases, and 13 bases lay in between. This CDR3 has 14 amino acids. Germline V gene sequence: CDR1 GTSNPN, CDR2 SVGIG (reference sequence). CDR3 in amino acids: CAWSLPGWSDTQYF. In DNA form, the CDR3 reads TGTGCCTGGAGTCTTCCGGGTTGGTCAGATACGCAGTATTTT.

This clone has just a few counts. V usage is TRBV19 and J usage is TRBJ1-2; TRBD1 aligns across 11 bases. Per germline, CDR1 LNHDA and CDR2 SQIVND (reference sequence). V was clipped by 9 bases and J by 4 bases; unmatched bases: 7. The CDR3 spans 14 residues. The CDR3 loop reads CASSAGTGGYGYTF. CDR3 nucleotides: TGTGCCAGCAGCGCCGGGACAGGGGGCTATGGCTACACCTTC.

The chain links TRBV29-1 to TRBJ2-5; the D is unclear. The CDR3 extends over 14 amino acids. The ends were cut back, 6 bases at V and 2 bases at J, with 16 bases in the middle. Per germline, CDR1 SQVTM and CDR2 ANQGSEA. CDR3 protein: CSVEPLETQETQYF. The CDR3 DNA sequence: TGCAGCGTCGAACCGCTAGAGACGCAAGAGACCCAGTACTTC.

This clone ranks as medium-sized. This sequence joins TRBV7-9 and TRBJ2-5; weak D call: TRBD1 (5 bases). Germline-derived CDR1 and CDR2 are SEHNR and FQNEAQ (reference sequence). V lost 1 base and J 4 bases, leaving 13 bases between the germline ends. This CDR3 is 15 amino acids long. CDR3 amino acids: CASSLDQGSRETQYF. The CDR3 bases are TGTGCCAGCAGCTTAGATCAGGGCTCTAGAGAGACCCAGTACTTC.

The chain uses TRBV11-2 and TRBJ1-1; D is unclear. The V end was cut by 1 base, the J end by 7 bases, with 7 bases between. This CDR3 is built from 12 residues. CDR1 is SGHAT, CDR2 FQNNGV, per germline. CDR3 protein: CASSLGSVEAFF. The CDR3 bases are TGTGCCAGCAGCTTAGGATCGGTTGAAGCTTTCTTT. Together with reference TRBV11-2 and TRBJ1-1, the CDR3 gives the full variable domain: EAGVAQSPRYKIIEKRQSVAFWCNPISGHATLYWYQQILGQGPKLLIQFQNNGVVDDSQLPKDRFSAERLKGVDSTLKIQPAKLEDSAVYLCASSLGSVEAFFGQGTRLTVV.

The J gene is TRBJ2-7, the V gene TRBV11-3, with TRBD1 matching 9 bases. Germline lookup yields CDR1 SGHNT and CDR2 YENEEA. J gave up 3 bases and V 0 bases, and 6 bases lay outside the gene matches. This CDR3 spans 16 amino acids. The DNA of the CDR3 is TGTGCCAGCAGCTTAGATTTCGGACAGGGGTACTACGAGCAGTACTTC. This encodes CASSLDFGQGYYEQYF.

J is TRBJ1-2 and V is TRBV5-1, with 7 bases lining up with TRBD1. The V and J ends lost 0 bases and 8 bases, in that order; junction bases with no gene match: 10. The CDR3 length is 15 residues. Germline values: CDR1 SGHRS, CDR2 YFSETQ. The CDR3: CASSLGDHRGYGYTF. CDR3 nucleotide sequence: TGCGCCAGCAGCTTGGGGGACCACAGGGGTTACGGCTACACCTTC.

V gene TRBV6-1 combines with J gene TRBJ1-5, with no clear D. V was shortened by 2 bases and J by 2 bases, with 7 bases between the two germline ends. This CDR3 comprises 14 residues. The germline gives CDR1 MNHNS, CDR2 SASEGT. The CDR3 coding sequence is TGTGCCAGCAGTGAACTTGTCCGCAATCAGCCCCAGCATTTT. This sequence encodes CASSELVRNQPQHF.

By share of the sample, this clone is medium-sized. The CDR3 DNA reads TGTGCCAGCAGCTTAAACAGGTGGTACGAGCAGTACTTC. This encodes CASSLNRWYEQYF. V usage is TRBV7-3 and J usage is TRBJ2-7; D might be TRBD1 (5 bases). Trimming shortened V by 1 base and J by 4 bases, and 8 bases separated the two germline ends. This CDR3 is built from 13 residues. Per germline, CDR1 SGHTA and CDR2 FQGTGA.

J is TRBJ1-5 and V is TRBV6-5; the D gene is possibly TRBD1 (5 bases). V shed 5 bases and J shed 2 bases, with 13 bases lying between them. The CDR3 has 15 residues. The V gene's germline CDR1 is MNHEY and CDR2 SVGAGI. Here the CDR3 reads CASSTRGTGNQPQHF. CDR3 nucleotides: TGTGCCAGCAGTACCCGGGGGACTGGCAATCAGCCCCAGCATTTT.

J is TRBJ1-5 and V is TRBV23-1, with D possibly matching TRBD1 (6 bases). TRBV23-1 is recorded as an ORF, its role being uncertain. CDR3 length: 16 residues. Trimming removed 4 bases from V and 6 bases from J, with 19 bases in between. The CDR3 DNA reads as TGCGCCAGCAGTCCTCAAACACTCGACAGGTTTCAGCCCCAGCATTTT. Amino acid sequence: CASSPQTLDRFQPQHF.

This rearrangement joins TRBV5-1 to TRBJ2-7; 9 bases match TRBD1. CDR1 and CDR2 (germline): SGHRS, YFSETQ. CDR3 size: 14 residues. Trimming cost V 4 bases and J 4 bases; bases outside gene matches: 6. This chain's CDR3 is CASSQGTGTYEQYF. CDR3 sequence (DNA): TGCGCCAGCAGCCAAGGGACAGGGACGTACGAGCAGTACTTC.

This clone has a handful of counts. The chain couples TRBV7-9 to TRBJ1-2; D is undetermined. Looked up from germline, CDR1 is SEHNR and CDR2 is FQNEAQ (reference sequence). V lost 9 bases and J lost 4, with 12 bases in between. The CDR3 totals 12 residues. As DNA, the CDR3 is TGTGCCAGTTCTAGGCGGCTCTATGGCTACACCTTC. Protein: CASSRRLYGYTF.

This chain connects TRBV7-3 to TRBJ2-3; 9 nucleotides line up with TRBD2. CDR3 length equals 15 residues. Germline V CDR1 and CDR2: SGHTA, FQGTGA. With V trimmed by 1 base and J by 7 bases, 6 bases remained unmatched. The CDR3 coding sequence is TGTGCCAGCAGCTTAAACTGGCGGGAGGGCAATACGCAGTATTTT. This gives the protein CASSLNWREGNTQYF.

This clone is medium-sized (0.01 to 0.1%). The CDR3 DNA follows: TGTGCCAGCAGCCCACGTAACCGGGACTCCGGACTCTACGAGCAGTACTTC. It codes for CASSPRNRDSGLYEQYF. This chain uses TRBV5-8 with TRBJ2-7; perhaps TRBD2 as D (6 bases). CDR1 and CDR2 from the germline V gene are SGHTS and YDEGEE. The CDR3 length is 17 residues. V was pared by 4 bases and J by 3 bases, with 23 bases between.

The chain is built from TRBV6-4 and TRBJ2-7; 9 bases agree with TRBD2. V was clipped by 0 bases and J by 7 bases; unmatched bases: 10. Germline CDR1 MRHNA, CDR2 SNTAGT. CDR3 length: 16 amino acids. The CDR3 sequence is CASSDSTFAGGGEQYF. The CDR3 region has the DNA TGTGCCAGCAGTGACTCGACATTTGCGGGAGGGGGAGAGCAGTACTTC.

This rearrangement joins TRBV11-3 to TRBJ1-2; 7 bases fit TRBD1. The CDR3 has 16 residues. Germline V gives CDR1 SGHNT, CDR2 YENEEA. The V and J ends lost 5 bases and 8 bases, in that order; junction bases with no gene match: 17. The CDR3 bases are TGTGCCAGCAGCGGACCGACGGACAGGTTGACAGGGGGCTACACCTTC. Protein: CASSGPTDRLTGGYTF.

The chain employs TRBV6-1 and TRBJ1-2; a weak D match, TRBD1 (5 bases). With 5 bases removed from V and 4 bases from J, the gap between germline ends came to 8 bases. Germline CDR1 and CDR2: MNHNS and SASEGT. This CDR3 spans 12 amino acids. The CDR3 protein is CASSIDSYGYTF. The CDR3 DNA follows: TGTGCCAGCAGTATCGACAGCTATGGCTACACCTTC.

This clone is medium-sized in the sample. The chain recombines TRBV28 with TRBJ1-1, with 7 bases that match TRBD1. Germline trimming cut 1 base from V and 8 bases from J; bases unmatched to any gene: 4. Germline V gene lookup returns CDR1 MDHEN and CDR2 SYDVKM. The CDR3 spans 13 residues. CDR3 DNA sequence: TGTGCCAGCAGTTTATCCGGGACAGCCGAAGCTTTCTTT. It is translated as CASSLSGTAEAFF. Combining the CDR3 with reference TRBV28 and TRBJ1-1 gives the whole variable domain DVKVTQSSRYLVKRTGEKVFLECVQDMDHENMFWYRQDPGLGLRLIYFSYDVKMKEKGDIPEGYSVSREKKERFSLILESASTNQTSMYLCASSLSGTAEAFFGQGTRLTVV.

CDR3 sequence: CASSVGTSGNGTDTQYF. CDR3 coding DNA: TGTGCCAGCAGCGTGGGGACTAGCGGAAATGGCACAGATACGCAGTATTTT. The J gene is TRBJ2-3, the V gene TRBV9; 11 bases align to TRBD2. The V and J ends lost 2 bases and 1 base, in that order; junction bases with no gene match: 6. The CDR3 contains 17 residues. Germline CDR1 and CDR2: SGDLS and YYNGEE.

The chain joins TRBV10-1 to TRBJ1-2; a possible D gene is TRBD1 (6 bases). Trimming removed 5 bases from V and 4 bases from J, with 17 bases in between. The germline CDR1 and CDR2 sequences are WNHNN and SYGVQD (reference sequence). CDR3 size: 15 residues. CDR3 residues: CASSPGGGRGYGYTF. The CDR3 bases are TGCGCCAGCAGTCCCGGGGGGGGCAGGGGCTATGGCTACACCTTC.

The chain couples TRBV21-1 to TRBJ1-1; the table's D call, TRBD1, has no DNA check behind it. TRBV21-1 is a pseudogene segment. The CDR3 covers 14 residues. CDR3 in amino acids: CATINTGMNTEAFF. As DNA, the CDR3 is TGTGCCACCATAAACACAGGGATGAACACTGAAGCTTTCTTT.

The V and J genes are TRBV6-5 and TRBJ2-5, with D unresolved. The CDR3 is made up of 11 amino acids. V was trimmed by 6 bases and J by 1 base, leaving 3 bases between them. CDR1 is MNHEY and CDR2 is SVGAGI in the germline V gene. The chain's CDR3 is CASSFQETQYF. The CDR3 DNA follows: TGTGCCAGCAGCTTCCAAGAGACCCAGTACTTC.